This T cell receptor (beta chain) was sequenced during a study of blood T cell repertoires in COVID-19. Germline V gene lookup returns CDR1 LGHNA and CDR2 YSLEER. CDR3 size: 14 residues. Trimming left V 3 bases short and J 3 bases short, with 12 bases between. Only in-frame clones appear in the TCRdb table, and some are missing; sequencing was by immunoSEQ multiplex PCR. Of about 190,000 clones in the sample, over 80% were seen once. This clonotype was obtained from a young woman with acute or convalescent COVID-19. The material sequenced was peripheral blood. The chain couples TRBV4-3 to TRBJ2-7; possibly TRBD2 for D (6 bases). CDR3 sequence reads: CASSQGGTDYEQYF. The CDR3 DNA reads as TGCGCCAGCAGCCAGGGCGGGACCGACTACGAGCAGTACTTC.